A selection of T cell receptor beta chains follows, all from one sample in a study of cytomegalovirus exposure and HLA in healthy donors. Method: immunoSEQ multiplex PCR; TCRdb's copy keeps in-frame clones and lacks some. The repertoire holds over 250,000 clones, just over 85% seen once, with 1% in the top ten. What was sequenced was PBMCs. The receptors were gathered from a woman aged 18-35 years in good health and CMV-seronegative. Each CDR3 is given with its conserved first and last residue. Each record gives: CDR3 DNA, CDR3 protein, D gene, V gene, J gene, clone size. A D gene is named only where the DNA matches it firmly. Expanded clones get a size class; other rows say once, few or many, or leave the size out.

DNA: TGTGCCAGTAGTTCCAAGGGGGCGAAATCGTCGCTAGCCAAAAACATTCAGTACTTC; CDR3: CASSSKGAKSSLAKNIQYF; D: TRBD1; V: TRBV19; J: TRBJ2-4; size: -
DNA: TGTGCCAGCAGCTTAATGACAGGGGTCAATCAGCCCCAGCATTTT; CDR3: CASSLMTGVNQPQHF; D: TRBD1; V: TRBV7-9; J: TRBJ1-5; size: -
DNA: TGCGCCAGCAGCGGTGGGAGCTCCTACGAGCAGTACTTC; CDR3: CASSGGSSYEQYF; D: -; V: TRBV5-1; J: TRBJ2-7; size: -
DNA: TGTGCCAGCAGCGACAGGGTGCAAGATACGCAGTATTTT; CDR3: CASSDRVQDTQYF; D: TRBD1; V: TRBV5-6; J: TRBJ2-3; size: -
DNA: TGTGCCAGCAGCTTGGCAGACAGGGGTTGGTATGGCTACACCTTC; CDR3: CASSLADRGWYGYTF; D: TRBD1; V: TRBV5-8; J: TRBJ1-2; size: -
DNA: TGTGCCAGCAGTACCCTTCAGGGGGCGGTTGGAGAAGCTTTCTTT; CDR3: CASSTLQGAVGEAFF; D: TRBD1; V: TRBV27; J: TRBJ1-1; size: -
DNA: TGTGCCAGCAGCTTTAACAATCAGCCCCAGCATTTT; CDR3: CASSFNNQPQHF; D: -; V: TRBV5-6; J: TRBJ1-5; size: few
DNA: TGTGCCAGCAACCCCGGGGGAGCATACGAGCAGTACTTC; CDR3: CASNPGGAYEQYF; D: -; V: TRBV7-6; J: TRBJ2-7; size: -
DNA: TGTGCCAGCAGCCCCGCTCGCGGAACCACCTTC; CDR3: CASSPARGTTF; D: -; V: TRBV7-9; J: TRBJ1-2; size: few
DNA: TGCGCCAGCAGTGGAGGACAGGGGGCGGGGGTCGAGCAGTACTTC; CDR3: CASSGGQGAGVEQYF; D: TRBD1; V: TRBV10-2; J: TRBJ2-7; size: -
DNA: TGTGCCAGCAGCAGCCGGACAGGGGGTGGCACTGAAGCTTTCTTT; CDR3: CASSSRTGGGTEAFF; D: TRBD1; V: TRBV7-2; J: TRBJ1-1; size: -
DNA: TGTGCCAGCAGCTTAGCGCAGGGCCTTTCGAACACCGGGGAGCTGTTTTTT; CDR3: CASSLAQGLSNTGELFF; D: -; V: TRBV7-6; J: TRBJ2-2; size: -
DNA: TGTGCCAGCAGCGTAGCAAAGGGGGCCCTGGGGGGAACTGAAGCTTTCTTT; CDR3: CASSVAKGALGGTEAFF; D: TRBD1; V: TRBV9; J: TRBJ1-1; size: -
DNA: TGCAGCGTTGTCGGCGGGACAGAAAACGACGAGCAGTACTTC; CDR3: CSVVGGTENDEQYF; D: -; V: TRBV29-1; J: TRBJ2-7; size: -
DNA: TGTGCCAGCAGTGATTATGAAGCTTTCTTT; CDR3: CASSDYEAFF; D: -; V: TRBV2; J: TRBJ1-1; size: few
DNA: TGTGCCAGTAAGGTAACAGGGGCATCGTATGGCTACACCTTC; CDR3: CASKVTGASYGYTF; D: TRBD1; V: TRBV19; J: TRBJ1-2; size: -
DNA: TGTGCCAGCAGCCAAAAAGTAGTCTCTGGGGAGCTGTTTTTT; CDR3: CASSQKVVSGELFF; D: -; V: TRBV7-3; J: TRBJ2-2; size: -
DNA: TGTGCCAGTATTCCGGGACAGCTAAATCAGCCCCAGCATTTT; CDR3: CASIPGQLNQPQHF; D: TRBD1; V: TRBV6-1; J: TRBJ1-5; size: -
DNA: TGTGCCATCAGTCGACTCCAGCGGGGTTTCAATGAGCAGTTCTTC; CDR3: CAISRLQRGFNEQFF; D: TRBD2; V: TRBV10-3; J: TRBJ2-1; size: -
DNA: TGCGCCAGCAGCCCGGACAGTTTCTATGGCTACACCTTC; CDR3: CASSPDSFYGYTF; D: -; V: TRBV4-1; J: TRBJ1-2; size: -
DNA: TGCGCCAGCAGTCCCTACAGGGCATCAGATACGCAGTATTTT; CDR3: CASSPYRASDTQYF; D: -; V: TRBV5-1; J: TRBJ2-3; size: -
DNA: TGCGCCAGCAGCCTTGTTACAGGGGACCGCTGGTCCTACAATGAGCAGTTCTTC; CDR3: CASSLVTGDRWSYNEQFF; D: TRBD1; V: TRBV5-1; J: TRBJ2-1; size: -